One TCR beta chain is described in this entry. Its antigen is still unknown. The CDR3 loop spans 14 amino acids. Germline V CDR1 and CDR2: MNHEY, SMNVEV (reference sequence). V gave up 5 bases and J gave up 2 bases, with 13 bases separating them. This sample is part of a study of OX40 agonist ivuxolimab in advanced cancers. General study points: In the expanded peripheral T cells, antigen specificity was never determined.

The data were produced by immunoSEQ multiplex PCR, yet TCRdb's version contains in-frame clones alone and is incomplete. The sample records 40,000 to 55,000 clones, about four fifths being singletons. The rearrangement joins TRBV27 to TRBJ2-7; the D gene is possibly TRBD2 (6 bases). The sequences come from CD4+ or CD8+ T cells sorted from blood, collected in a trial of the OX40 agonist ivuxolimab. The sequence was obtained from an adult with an advanced solid tumor such as melanoma, head and neck, liver or kidney cancer. The CDR3 is CASSIAGRPYEQYF. In DNA, the CDR3 is TGTGCCAGCAGTATTGCGGGAAGACCCTACGAGCAGTACTTC.